This is a list of T cell receptor beta chains from one sample in a study of T cells in Graves' hyperthyroidism and ophthalmopathy. TCRdb used MiXCR to reprocess the multiplex PCR reads, holding one entry per CDR3 protein. This sample has 750,000 to 900,000 distinct CDR3 sequences, with 35% to 45% found just once. Specimen: blood. The receptor source for this set is a man aged 18 to 29 with Graves' hyperthyroidism. CDR3s include the opening cysteine and the closing phenylalanine or tryptophan. D genes are given only for firm matches. Clone size is stated in some rows and not others, as once, few, many or a class when expanded.

D gene	V gene	clone size	J gene	CDR3 DNA	CDR3 protein
-	TRBV4-2	-	TRBJ2-5	TGTGCCAGCAGCCAAGATTGGGCTAGTTTCCAAGAGACCCAGTACTTC	CASSQDWASFQETQYF
-	TRBV7-9	-	TRBJ2-7	TGTGCCAGCAGCTTCTCTCCCGGGACGGGGATCTACGAGCAGTACTTC	CASSFSPGTGIYEQYF
-	TRBV6-7	-	TRBJ1-6	TGTGCCAGCAGTTCCCGGGCTCCACCCTTGGGGGGACCCCTCCACTTT	CASSSRAPPLGGPLHF
-	TRBV29-1	few	TRBJ1-6	TGTGCCAGCCGCCCGACGCCGCCAATTAATTCACCCCTCCACTTT	CASRPTPPINSPLHF
-	TRBV10-3	many	TRBJ1-6	TGTGCCATCAGTGAAGGGCAGTCCTATAATTCACCCCTCCACTTT	CAISEGQSYNSPLHF
-	TRBV9	few	TRBJ1-3	TGTGCCAGCAGCCCCTTCGAAGGACAGCCTGGAAACACCATATATTTT	CASSPFEGQPGNTIYF
TRBD2	TRBV12-3/TRBV12-4	-	TRBJ2-5	TGTGCCAGCAGTCCCTCCCTAGCGGGGGGTTACGAAGAGACCCAGTACTTC	CASSPSLAGGYEETQYF
-	TRBV3-1	few	TRBJ1-2	TGTGCCAGCAGCCAAGAGGAGGGGCCGCGCTATGGCTACACCTTC	CASSQEEGPRYGYTF
TRBD2	TRBV7-4	-	TRBJ2-5	TGTGCCAGCGATTTCTCGGGCGGGGGGCAAGAGACCCAGTACTTC	CASDFSGGGQETQYF
TRBD1	TRBV5-1	-	TRBJ1-2	TGCGCCAGCAGTTTTGACAGGGGACCGTATGGCTACACCTTC	CASSFDRGPYGYTF
-	TRBV5-1	-	TRBJ2-7	TGCGCCAGCAGCATCCACAGGGACTCCTACGAGCAGTACTTC	CASSIHRDSYEQYF
-	TRBV10-3	-	TRBJ2-2	TGTGCCAGCAGTGACTCGGGGGAGCTGTTTTTT	CASSDSGELFF
-	TRBV19	many	TRBJ1-2	TGTGCCAGTAGTACTCATGGAGACTATGGCTACACCTTC	CASSTHGDYGYTF
-	TRBV7-9	many	TRBJ1-6	TGTGCCAGCAGCCCTAACCGGGAGAGCTCCTATAATTCACCCCTCCACTTT	CASSPNRESSYNSPLHF
-	TRBV6-1	many	TRBJ2-7	TGTGCCAGCAGCCGAACAGAGAACTACGAGCAGTACTTC	CASSRTENYEQYF
TRBD1	TRBV11-2	-	TRBJ1-6	TGTGCCAGCAGCTCTCCGGACAGGGGGCATCGGTCACCCCTCCACTTT	CASSSPDRGHRSPLHF
-	TRBV29-1	many	TRBJ1-2	TGCAGCGTACCGACGGCTAACTATGGCTACACCTTC	CSVPTANYGYTF
TRBD1	TRBV7-8	-	TRBJ2-7	TGTGCCAGCAGCTGGACAGGGGGCAGTGAATTCTACGAGCAGTACTTC	CASSWTGGSEFYEQYF
TRBD1	TRBV9	many	TRBJ1-2	TGTGCCAGCAGCGTACATGCCGACAGGGCCGACTATGGCTACACCTTC	CASSVHADRADYGYTF
TRBD1	TRBV12-3/TRBV12-4	many	TRBJ1-2	TGTGCCAGCAGTTATTGGACAGGGAACTATGGCTACACCTTC	CASSYWTGNYGYTF
TRBD2	TRBV12-3/TRBV12-4	-	TRBJ2-7	TGTGCCAGCAGTTTCGGGACTAGCGGACCCTCCTACGAGCAGTACTTC	CASSFGTSGPSYEQYF
TRBD2	TRBV29-1	-	TRBJ2-1	TGCAGCGTTGATCGGGGCGGGAGATCCTACAATGAGCAGTTCTTC	CSVDRGGRSYNEQFF
TRBD1	TRBV10-3	-	TRBJ1-1	TGTGCCATCAGTCCTGGGCTGGGCAGGGGGCTCGGCACTGAAGCTTTCTTT	CAISPGLGRGLGTEAFF
-	TRBV7-2	-	TRBJ1-5	TGTGCCAGCAGTCACGGGACGCCTAATAGCAATCAGCCCCAGCATTTT	CASSHGTPNSNQPQHF
TRBD2	TRBV20-1	few	TRBJ2-5	TGCAGTGCTAGGTGGCTAGCGGGCGTGGAGGAGACCCAGTACTTC	CSARWLAGVEETQYF
-	TRBV20-1	-	TRBJ2-7	TGCAGCTCGATCGACAGAACCTACGAGCAGTACTTC	CSSIDRTYEQYF